The present TCR beta chain was sequenced within a study of circulating CD8 cells and anti-PD-1 response in melanoma. The overall study: Nivolumab was given intravenously at 3 mg/kg every 2 weeks. Study results and caveats: Experiments were generally run without replicates. No tumor material was available, so peptide assays assessed reactivity. The cohort mixed treatment-naive and previously treated patients.

The CDR3 is 11 amino acids. Germline V gene lookup returns CDR1 MDHEN and CDR2 SYDVKM. V shed 4 bases and J shed 12 bases, with 10 bases lying between them. From live CD3+CD8+TCRalphabeta+ cells, four PD-1 and/or TIGIT subsets were sorted. By share of the sample, this clonotype is medium-sized. As yet, its antigen is unknown. The QIAseq Immune Repertoire TCR panel built the libraries from 15 ng of total RNA. TCRdb ran MiXCR on the reads and lists one entry per CDR3 protein. This sample has several hundred distinct CDR3 sequences; around 7% occur once, and the top ten carry nearly 60%. This sequence originates from a human donor with melanoma. Sequenced material: CD8+ T cells from PBMCs, taken at baseline or after one month of anti-PD-1 therapy (not recorded which). The chain has TRBV28 and TRBJ2-1; TRBD2 might be the D (5 bases). CDR3 nucleotides: TGTGCCAGCAGTTATAGCGAGGCGCAGTTCTTC. Amino acid sequence: CASSYSEAQFF.